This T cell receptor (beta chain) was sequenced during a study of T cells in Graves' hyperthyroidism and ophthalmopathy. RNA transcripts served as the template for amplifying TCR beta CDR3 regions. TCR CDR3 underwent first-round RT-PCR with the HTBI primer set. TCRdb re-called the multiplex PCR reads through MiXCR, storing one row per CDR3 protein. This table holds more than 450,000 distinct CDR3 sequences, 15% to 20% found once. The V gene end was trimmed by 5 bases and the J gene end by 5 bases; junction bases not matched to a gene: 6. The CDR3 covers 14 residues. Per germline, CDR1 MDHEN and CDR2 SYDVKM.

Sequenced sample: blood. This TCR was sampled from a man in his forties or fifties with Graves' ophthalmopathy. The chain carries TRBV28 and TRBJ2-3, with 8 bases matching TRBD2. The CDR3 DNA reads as TGTGCCAGCAGTCCCCCCGGGGGGGGAGATACGCAGTATTTT. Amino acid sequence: CASSPPGGGDTQYF. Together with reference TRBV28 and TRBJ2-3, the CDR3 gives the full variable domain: DVKVTQSSRYLVKRTGEKVFLECVQDMDHENMFWYRQDPGLGLRLIYFSYDVKMKEKGDIPEGYSVSREKKERFSLILESASTNQTSMYLCASSPPGGGDTQYFGPGTRLTVL.